The present entry profiles one T cell receptor (beta chain) with its context. This CDR3 is built from 14 residues. The germline V gene encodes CDR1 MDHEN and CDR2 SYDVKM. Trimming shortened V by 0 bases and J by 8 bases, and 13 bases separated the two germline ends. This entry comes from a study of blood T cell repertoires in COVID-19. Study-level background: Specimens from acute and convalescent COVID-19 originated in the United States, Italy and Spain. PBMCs, B-cell-depleted T cells, or T cells provided the cDNA or gDNA that made up the material.

TCRdb's copy holds only in-frame clones and misses some; the assay was immunoSEQ multiplex PCR. The sample lists 80,000 to 100,000 clones, around 80% seen once, with roughly 25% in the top ten. What was sequenced was peripheral blood. The chain combines TRBV28 with TRBJ1-2; no firm D call. The receptor was isolated from a man between 70 and 80 years old with acute or convalescent COVID-19. CDR3 nucleotides: TGTGCCAGCAGTTTATGGGAGGCTAGCGCGGGCTACACCTTC. Encoded protein: CASSLWEASAGYTF.